This record concerns one T cell receptor beta chain sequence. The specificity of this receptor is unknown. No base qualities exist here, and no much larger clone lies one base off it. The sample belongs to a study of shared clonotypes between healthy human individuals (dated by TCRdb to 2020 to 2021). Background for the entire study: The cohort comprised a couple of women and a few men aged 18 to 49 years. For each donor, CD4 naive and CD4 memory were each given three plates, CD8 naive was given two plates, and CD8 memory was given one plate. To increase sequencing depth and limit assay-specific biases, TCR repertoire library preparation and sequencing were carried out by different laboratories using diverse techniques. Per donor, leukapheresis produced somewhere between about 0.94 and 9 billion PBMCs. Blood TCR repertoires of five healthy adults were deeply sequenced to estimate repertoire size and the extent of clonotype sharing between individuals.

The donors were healthy, HIV-negative adults who had no recently reported acute infections or vaccinations. Every donor was a Caucasian adult residing in Nashville, Tennessee, USA. CD8 memory samples were composed of magnetically selected CD45RO+ cells combined with CCR7-negative CD45RA+ effector memory (TemRA) cells. After blood collection by leukapheresis, PBMCs were isolated using Ficoll-Histopaque density gradient centrifugation and then cryopreserved in the vapor phase of liquid nitrogen. Purity and quantity of every magnetically sorted T cell population were checked by analytical flow cytometry. Genomic DNA was isolated from every sorted fraction and measured by UV absorbance on a Nanodrop 2000c. Study-wide conclusions, independent of this receptor: Clonotypes shared by all four sorted-subset donors showed higher generation probabilities than non-shared clonotypes. Naive subsets generally had larger estimated clonotype richness than memory subsets. Only blood was sampled, and tissue TCR repertoires likely differ from those in blood. Pairwise subsampling indicated that sequencing depth was expected to affect the degree of clonotype sharing among donors. The small number of donors limited the genetic and exposure-history diversity represented. Even with the large sequencing depth, rarefaction of the sorted-subset datasets indicated that sequencing was incomplete. About 5% of naive CD4, 3.5% of naive CD8, around 2.3% of memory CD4, and 0.35% to 0.4% of memory CD8 clonotypes were shared across several donors.

Using the deep immunoSEQ assay, multiplex PCR amplified TCR CDR3 regions from genomic DNA. Genomic DNA extracted from each cell subset was distributed evenly over all wells of several immunoSEQ 96-well plates, and each plate served as one replicate. For sorted subsets, about 200 ng genomic DNA, equal to about 30,000 T cell genomes, was loaded into each replicate PCR. Purified libraries were quantified with a Qubit 3.0 fluorometer, sized on a Bioanalyzer 2100, and re-quantified with the KAPA Library Quantification kit. Every immunoSEQ 96-well plate was sequenced on a separate single-read 150-cycle Illumina NextSeq 550 flow cell. The source study handled its data this way. Because the immunoSEQ output held only junctional sequences and lacked quality scores, the filtering could not match the filtering applied to full-length reads. To assign V/J genes and CDR3, sequences were annotated against IMGT germline references using PyIR, a Python wrapper for IgBLAST v1.9. Any read was removed if the V/J assignment was weak (E-value above 1e-6), the CDR3 was missing, or the read contained stop codons, out-of-frame junctions, or ambiguous translated residues. A V3J clonotype was defined by an identical inferred V gene, J gene, and CDR3 amino acid sequence. Percentage overlap between repertoires was computed as shared unique clonotypes divided by the size of the smaller repertoire. Richness of each repertoire was evaluated using RTK rarefaction, the Chao1 estimator, and Recon v2.1 estimates of unobserved clonotypes. Generation probabilities were computed with OLGA for all TCRbeta clonotypes obtained by the gDNA method from several donors. TCRdb stores this immuneACCESS table with in-frame sequences only. Part of the clones is absent; in the studies checked, under half of the shortfall reflects unresolved V genes, and no reason is known for the rest. V and J calls and clone size are given by that table; D and trimming were obtained from the DNA. Recorded for this sample are under 350,000 clones; around 86% of them occurred a single time. Together, the top ten hold 16% of the sample.

Source material: memory CD8+ T cells sorted from blood. In light of the paper, this sample's cell subset or site label describes: CD45RO+ cells pooled with CCR7-negative TemRA cells. The receptor was isolated from a man younger than 30 in good health.

The DNA sequence is TGTGCCAGCAGCCCATTTTATCAGAGGACAGATACGCAGTATTTT. Its protein reads: CASSPFYQRTDTQYF. The sequence is built from TRBV7-2 and TRBJ2-3; the D gene cannot be named for sure. The CDR3 sequence holds 15 residues, the cysteine and phenylalanine included. The DNA shown is the 45-base CDR3, in frame from base 1. Between the V and J ends, shortened by 5 bases and 3 bases respectively, the junction contains 15 bases. CDR1 and CDR2 (SGHTA, FQGNSA) derive from the germline V gene.